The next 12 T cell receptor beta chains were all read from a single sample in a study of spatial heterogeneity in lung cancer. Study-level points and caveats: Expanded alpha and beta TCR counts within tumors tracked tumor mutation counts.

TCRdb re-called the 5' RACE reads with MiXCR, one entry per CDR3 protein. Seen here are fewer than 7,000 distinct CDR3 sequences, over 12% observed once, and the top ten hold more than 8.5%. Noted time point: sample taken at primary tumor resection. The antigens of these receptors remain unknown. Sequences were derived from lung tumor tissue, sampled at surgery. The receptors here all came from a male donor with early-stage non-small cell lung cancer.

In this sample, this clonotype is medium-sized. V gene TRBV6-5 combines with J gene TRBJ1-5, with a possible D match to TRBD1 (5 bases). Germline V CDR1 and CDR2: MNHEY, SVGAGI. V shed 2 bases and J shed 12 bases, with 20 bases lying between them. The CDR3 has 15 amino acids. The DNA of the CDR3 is TGTGCCAGCAGTTACCAGTCCGGGACCCCCCAGGACCAGCATTTT. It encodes CASSYQSGTPQDQHF.

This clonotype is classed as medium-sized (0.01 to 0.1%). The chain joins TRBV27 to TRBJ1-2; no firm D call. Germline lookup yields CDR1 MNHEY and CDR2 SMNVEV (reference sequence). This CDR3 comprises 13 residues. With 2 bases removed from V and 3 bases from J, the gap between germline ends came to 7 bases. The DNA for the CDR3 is TGTGCCAGCAGTTTAGCCGTAGACTATGGCTACACCTTC. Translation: CASSLAVDYGYTF.

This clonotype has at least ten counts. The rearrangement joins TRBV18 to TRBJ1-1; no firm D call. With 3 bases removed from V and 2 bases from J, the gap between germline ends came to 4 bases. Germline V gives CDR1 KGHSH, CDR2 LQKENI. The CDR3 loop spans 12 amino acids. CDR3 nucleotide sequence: TGTGCCAGCTCACCGATTAACACTGAAGCTTTCTTT. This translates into CASSPINTEAFF.

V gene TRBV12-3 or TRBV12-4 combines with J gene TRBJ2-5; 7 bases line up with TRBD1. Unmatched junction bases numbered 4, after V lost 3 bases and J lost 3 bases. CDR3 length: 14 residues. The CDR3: CASSFTGTEETQYF. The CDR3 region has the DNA TGTGCCAGCAGTTTTACCGGGACAGAAGAGACCCAGTACTTC.

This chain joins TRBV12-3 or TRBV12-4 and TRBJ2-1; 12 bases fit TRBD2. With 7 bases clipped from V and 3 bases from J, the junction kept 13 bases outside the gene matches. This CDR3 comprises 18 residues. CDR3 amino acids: CASKRTSGERRSYNEQFF. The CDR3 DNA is TGTGCCAGCAAAAGGACTAGCGGGGAGAGGCGTAGCTACAATGAGCAGTTCTTC.

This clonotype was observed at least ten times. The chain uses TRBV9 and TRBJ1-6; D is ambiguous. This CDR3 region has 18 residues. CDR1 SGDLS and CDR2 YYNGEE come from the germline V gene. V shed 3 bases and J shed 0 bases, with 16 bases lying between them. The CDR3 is CASSARQDPSSYNSPLHF. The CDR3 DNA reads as TGTGCCAGCAGCGCCCGGCAGGATCCAAGCTCCTATAATTCACCCCTCCACTTT.

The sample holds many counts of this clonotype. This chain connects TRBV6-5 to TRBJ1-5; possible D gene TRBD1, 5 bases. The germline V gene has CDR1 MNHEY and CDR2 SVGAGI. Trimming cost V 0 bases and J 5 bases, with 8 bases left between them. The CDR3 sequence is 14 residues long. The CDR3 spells CASSYSRGDQPQHF. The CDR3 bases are TGTGCCAGCAGTTACTCAAGGGGTGATCAGCCCCAGCATTTT.

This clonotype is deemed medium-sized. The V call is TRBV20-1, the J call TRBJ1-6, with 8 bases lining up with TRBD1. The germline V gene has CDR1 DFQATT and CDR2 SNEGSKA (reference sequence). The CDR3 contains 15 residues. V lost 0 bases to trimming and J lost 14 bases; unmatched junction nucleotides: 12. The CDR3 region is CSARDMTGERESLHF. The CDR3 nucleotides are TGCAGTGCTAGAGATATGACAGGGGAGAGAGAATCCCTCCACTTT.

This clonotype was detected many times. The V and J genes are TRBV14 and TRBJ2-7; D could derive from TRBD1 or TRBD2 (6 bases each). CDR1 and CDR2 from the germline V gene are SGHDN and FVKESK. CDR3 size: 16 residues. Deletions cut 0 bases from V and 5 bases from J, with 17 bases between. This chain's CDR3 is CASSQEGGPKGDEQYF. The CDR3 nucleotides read TGTGCCAGCAGCCAAGAGGGGGGACCGAAGGGGGACGAGCAGTACTTC.

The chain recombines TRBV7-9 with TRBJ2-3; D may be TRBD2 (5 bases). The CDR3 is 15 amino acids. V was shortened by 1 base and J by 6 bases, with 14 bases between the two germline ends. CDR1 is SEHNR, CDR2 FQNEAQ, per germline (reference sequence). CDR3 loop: CASSLVAPPGDTQYF. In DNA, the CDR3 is TGTGCCAGCAGCTTAGTAGCCCCCCCGGGGGATACGCAGTATTTT.

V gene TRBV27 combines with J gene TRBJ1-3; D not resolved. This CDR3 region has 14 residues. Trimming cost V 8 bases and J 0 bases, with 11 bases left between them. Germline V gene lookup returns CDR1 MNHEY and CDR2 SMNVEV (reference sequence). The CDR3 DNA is TGTGCCAGCTCCCGGCTCGGCTCTGGAAACACCATATATTTT. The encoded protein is CASSRLGSGNTIYF.

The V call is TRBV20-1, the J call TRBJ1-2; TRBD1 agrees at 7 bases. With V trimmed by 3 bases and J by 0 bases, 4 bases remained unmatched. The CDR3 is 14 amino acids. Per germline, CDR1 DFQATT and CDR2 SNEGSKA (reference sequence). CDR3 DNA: TGCAGTGCTAGTCGGGACAGATCTAACTATGGCTACACCTTC. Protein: CSASRDRSNYGYTF.